This record looks at one T cell receptor (beta chain) sequence and its context. The data derive from a study of blood T cell repertoires in COVID-19. Germline assignment: CDR1 MRHNA and CDR2 SNTAGT. CDR3 length: 13 amino acids. Trimming removed 9 bases from V and 2 bases from J, with 14 bases in between. Here immunoSEQ multiplex PCR was the method, and the copy in TCRdb shows in-frame clones only, minus some. Of fewer than 200,000 clones detected, roughly 82% appear once; the ten largest clones hold 7.8%. The chain recombines TRBV6-4 with TRBJ2-7; D is perhaps TRBD2 (5 bases). The sequence was obtained from an older woman with COVID-19, enrolled during active disease. What was sequenced was peripheral blood. In nucleotides, the CDR3 is TGTGCCAGTCCCGGGCCCGGGGCCTACGAGCAGTACTTC. Protein: CASPGPGAYEQYF.